Listed below are T cell receptor beta chains from one sample, sequenced in a study of cytomegalovirus exposure and HLA in healthy donors. Here immunoSEQ multiplex PCR was the method, and the copy in TCRdb shows in-frame clones only, minus some. The repertoire holds about 190,000 clones, with approximately 80% as singletons. The sequencing sample was made of PBMCs. Every receptor here comes from a woman aged 25 to 39 in good health and CMV-seropositive. Both conserved end residues are part of each CDR3. The D gene is left open where the match is weak. Expanded clones are given a class, and other clones once, few, many or no size at all.

J gene | clone size | D gene | V gene | CDR3 DNA | CDR3 protein
TRBJ1-2 | few | . | TRBV27 | TGTGCCAGCAGTTTTCCCAGTGGCTATGGCTACACCTTC | CASSFPSGYGYTF
TRBJ2-7 | . | . | TRBV2 | TGTGCCAGCAGTGACCGGGACTCCGGGTGGGAGCAGTACTTC | CASSDRDSGWEQYF
TRBJ2-1 | . | . | TRBV5-1 | TGCGCCAGCAGCTTGTCTTTCAATGAGCAGTTCTTC | CASSLSFNEQFF
TRBJ2-2 | . | TRBD1 | TRBV7-6 | TGTGCCAGCACAGGGGGCTCGAACACCGGGGAGCTGTTTTTT | CASTGGSNTGELFF
TRBJ2-7 | few | TRBD1 | TRBV9 | TGTGCCAGCAGCCGACGGGACAGGATTTACGAGCAGTACTTC | CASSRRDRIYEQYF
TRBJ1-1 | . | TRBD1 | TRBV5-1 | TGCGCCAGCAGCCGGCTTCCCGGGACAGACGAAGCTTTCTTT | CASSRLPGTDEAFF
TRBJ2-5 | few | . | TRBV5-1 | TGCGCCAGCAGCTTCCAGGGCGAGGCAGAGACCCAGTACTTC | CASSFQGEAETQYF
TRBJ2-5 | . | TRBD2 | TRBV4-2 | TGTGCCAGCAGCTATACCGGGACTAGCGATTCCACCCAGTACTTC | CASSYTGTSDSTQYF
TRBJ2-3 | . | . | TRBV28 | TGTGCCAGCCTGAAACAGGGACCCACAGATACGCAGTATTTT | CASLKQGPTDTQYF
TRBJ1-2 | . | . | TRBV9 | TGTGCCAGCAGCGTAGAGGGGAACTATGGCTACACCTTC | CASSVEGNYGYTF
TRBJ2-7 | . | . | TRBV11-2 | TGTGCCAGCAGCTTAGGTCGGGGTTCCTACGAGCAGTACTTC | CASSLGRGSYEQYF
TRBJ2-7 | few | . | TRBV5-1 | TGCGCCAGCAGCACCGGACAAGGGGAAGAGCAGTACTTC | CASSTGQGEEQYF
TRBJ1-2 | . | . | TRBV4-3 | TGCGCCAGCAGCCAAGATGTCAGTGGCTACACCTTC | CASSQDVSGYTF
TRBJ2-7 | . | . | TRBV7-6 | TGTGCCAGCAGCTTAGTTCAGGACAACTCCTACGAGCAGTACTTC | CASSLVQDNSYEQYF
TRBJ1-6 | . | . | TRBV4-1 | TGCGCCAGCAGCCAACAACAGGGCTTTGGTAATTCACCCCTCCACTTT | CASSQQQGFGNSPLHF
TRBJ1-2 | . | . | TRBV5-4 | TGTGCCAGCAGTCTCGGAGGCGGAAGCCCCCAGGGCTACACCTTC | CASSLGGGSPQGYTF
TRBJ2-5 | . | TRBD2 | TRBV5-1 | TGCGCCAGCAAACTAGCGGGTCAAGAGACCCAGTACTTC | CASKLAGQETQYF
TRBJ2-1 | once | TRBD1 | TRBV5-1 | TGCGCCAGCAGCCCAGACAGGGTTGGTGAGCAGTTCTTC | CASSPDRVGEQFF
TRBJ2-1 | few | TRBD2 | TRBV7-8 | TGTGCCAGCAGCGAGACTAGCGGAATTCACTCCGGGCAGTTCTTC | CASSETSGIHSGQFF
TRBJ1-2 | few | . | TRBV5-4 | TGTGCCAGCAGCGCAGACAGGTTAGGTGGCTACACCTTC | CASSADRLGGYTF
TRBJ2-2 | . | TRBD2 | TRBV14 | TGTGCCAGCAGCCAAGATGGGACTAGCGCGGCCGGGGAGCTGTTTTTT | CASSQDGTSAAGELFF
TRBJ1-1 | . | . | TRBV6-4 | TGTGCCAGCAGTGCGGGGGTCGACACTGAAGCTTTCTTT | CASSAGVDTEAFF
TRBJ2-2 | . | . | TRBV5-1 | TGCGCCAGCAGCCCCGAACCCCCCCGGACCGGGGAGCTGTTTTTT | CASSPEPPRTGELFF
TRBJ2-1 | . | TRBD2 | TRBV10-1 | TGCGCCAGCAGTGGGCTCGGGAGGCGTAATGAGCAGTTCTTC | CASSGLGRRNEQFF
TRBJ1-6 | . | . | TRBV6-1 | TGTGCCAGCGGAAGGAGCTCCTATAATTCACCCCTCCACTTT | CASGRSSYNSPLHF
TRBJ2-7 | . | TRBD1 | TRBV19 | TGTGCCAGTAGTATTAGGACAGGGCCCTACGAGCAGTACTTC | CASSIRTGPYEQYF
TRBJ2-3 | . | TRBD2 | TRBV5-1 | TGCGCCAGCAGCGGCTATAGCGGGGGGATCACAGATACGCAGTATTTT | CASSGYSGGITDTQYF